The present TCR beta chain was sequenced within a study of T cells in Graves' hyperthyroidism and ophthalmopathy. The CDR3 is 15 residues long. In germline, CDR1 is MNHNS, CDR2 SASEGT. Trimming removed 6 bases from V and 5 bases from J; junction bases left unmatched: 12. Amplification of TCR beta CDR3 regions was performed using RNA transcripts as template. First-round RT-PCR with HTBI primers amplified the TCR CDR3 region. TCRdb passed the multiplex PCR reads through MiXCR, listing each CDR3 protein once. The sample comprises around 700,000 distinct CDR3 sequences, approximately 18% of which are singletons, and 16% rests with the top ten. Any patient presenting with uncontrolled infection, other autoimmune disease, pregnancy or lactation was left out.

The sequence came from a woman in her forties or fifties with Graves' hyperthyroidism that later progressed to Graves' ophthalmopathy. The chain recombines TRBV6-1 with TRBJ1-2; 7 bases are a match to TRBD1. Sequencing was carried out using blood. CDR3 coding DNA: TGTGCCAGCAGGTCTACAGGGGCAGGGGGATATGGCTACACCTTC. It translates to CASRSTGAGGYGYTF.